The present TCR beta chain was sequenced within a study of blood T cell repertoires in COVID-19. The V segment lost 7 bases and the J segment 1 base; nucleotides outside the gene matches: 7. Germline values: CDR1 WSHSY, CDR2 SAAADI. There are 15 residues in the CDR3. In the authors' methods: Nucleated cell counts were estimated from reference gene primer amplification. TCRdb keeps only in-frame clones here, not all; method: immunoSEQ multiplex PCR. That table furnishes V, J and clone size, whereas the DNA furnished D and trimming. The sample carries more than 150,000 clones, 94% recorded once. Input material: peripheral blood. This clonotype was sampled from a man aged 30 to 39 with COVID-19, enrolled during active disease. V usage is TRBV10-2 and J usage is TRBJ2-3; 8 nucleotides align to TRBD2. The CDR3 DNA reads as TGCGCCAGCATAAACGCGGGGGGTGGCACAGATACGCAGTATTTT. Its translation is CASINAGGGTDTQYF.